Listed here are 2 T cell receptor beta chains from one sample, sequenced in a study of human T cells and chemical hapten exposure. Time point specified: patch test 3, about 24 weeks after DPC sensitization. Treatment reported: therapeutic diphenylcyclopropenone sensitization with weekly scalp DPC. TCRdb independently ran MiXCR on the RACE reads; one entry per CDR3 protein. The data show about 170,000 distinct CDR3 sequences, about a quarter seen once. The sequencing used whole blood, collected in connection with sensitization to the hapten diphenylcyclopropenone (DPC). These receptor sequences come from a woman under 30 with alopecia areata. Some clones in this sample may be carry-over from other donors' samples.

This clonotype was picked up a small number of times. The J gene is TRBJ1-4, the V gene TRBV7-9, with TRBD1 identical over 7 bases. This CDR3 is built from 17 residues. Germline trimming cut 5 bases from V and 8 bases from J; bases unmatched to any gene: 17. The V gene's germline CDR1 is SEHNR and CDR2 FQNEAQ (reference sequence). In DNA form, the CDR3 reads TGTGCCAGCAGCCAGCCCGACAGGGAAAGGTGGGACGAAAAACTGTTTTTT. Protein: CASSQPDRERWDEKLFF.

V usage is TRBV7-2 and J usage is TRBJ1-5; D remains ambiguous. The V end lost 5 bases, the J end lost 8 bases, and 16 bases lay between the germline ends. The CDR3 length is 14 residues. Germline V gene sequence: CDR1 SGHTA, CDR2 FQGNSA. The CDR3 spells CASSPRTGREPQHF. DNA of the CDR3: TGTGCCAGCAGCCCGCGGACCGGGAGGGAGCCCCAGCATTTT.